A single sample is the source of the 9 T cell receptor beta chains below, sequenced in a study of T-cell reconstitution after alpha-beta-depleted transplantation in children. A TCRbeta library incorporating unique molecular identifiers was prepared. TCRdb re-called the PCR reads through MiXCR, storing one row per CDR3 protein. The sample consists of a few hundred thousand distinct CDR3 sequences, 11% of them appearing once. Sequencing was performed on peripheral blood, taken 180 days after TCRalphabeta/CD19-depleted stem cell transplant. Receptors were obtained from a male patient aged 2-9 years who had a stem cell transplant for chronic granulomatous disease, so the T cells may come from the graft donor.

This clonotype was counted once. This may be a read error, as it is one base from a much larger clone. The chain is built from TRBV5-1 and TRBJ2-1; possibly TRBD1 for D (6 bases). CDR3 length equals 11 residues. The ends were cut back, 5 bases at V and 14 bases at J, with 14 bases in the middle. Germline CDR1 is SGHRS and CDR2 is YFSETQ. The DNA for the CDR3 is TGCGCCAGCAGGGGCACAGGGCTAGAGTTCTTC. Its protein is CASRGTGLEFF.

On this clonotype: It may be a read error: a sequence one base away is much more abundant. This sequence joins TRBV6-2 or TRBV6-3 and TRBJ2-7, with 9 bases lining up with TRBD1. CDR1 is MNHEY, CDR2 SVGEGT, per germline. This CDR3 is built from 13 residues. In DNA, the CDR3 is TGTGTCAGCAAGGGGACAGGGATCTACGAGCAGTACTTC. Translating gives CVSKGTGIYEQYF.

This clonotype came up many times. This chain links TRBV7-9 with TRBJ2-5, with TRBD2 matching over 7 bases. With V trimmed by 4 bases and J by 1 base, 9 bases remained unmatched. CDR1 and CDR2 (germline): SEHNR, FQNEAQ (reference sequence). The CDR3 runs to 16 residues. The CDR3 reads CASSSSRPSGQETQYF. The CDR3 DNA reads TGTGCCAGCAGCTCCTCAAGACCTAGCGGCCAAGAGACCCAGTACTTC.

At least ten counts were recorded for this clonotype. The genes are TRBV7-9 and TRBJ2-1; 9 nucleotides line up with TRBD1. This CDR3 has 14 amino acids. V gave up 0 bases and J gave up 8 bases; unmatched junction bases: 2. CDR1 and CDR2 (germline): SEHNR, FQNEAQ (reference sequence). Here the CDR3 DNA reads TGTGCCAGCAGCTTAGCCCGGACAGGGGATGAGCAGTTCTTC. As protein: CASSLARTGDEQFF.

This clonotype was observed at least ten times. The chain couples TRBV4-3 to TRBJ2-1, with a weak D call TRBD2 (6 bases). CDR3 length equals 15 residues. Per germline, CDR1 LGHNA and CDR2 YSLEER. Trimming removed 2 bases at V and 9 bases at J, with 17 bases between. In DNA, the CDR3 is TGCGCCAGCAGCCAACTAAGGGGAGGCTGGGGTGAGCAGTTCTTC. As protein: CASSQLRGGWGEQFF.

This clonotype occurred many times. The chain combines TRBV6-2 or TRBV6-3 with TRBJ1-1; no definite D call. V dropped 6 bases and J dropped 8 bases, with 13 bases sitting between them. The length of the CDR3 is 12 residues. CDR1 is MNHEY and CDR2 is SVGEGT in the germline V gene. CDR3 sequence: CASSYRSMEAFF. The CDR3 coding sequence is TGTGCCAGCAGCTACCGGAGCATGGAAGCTTTCTTT.

This clonotype was picked up many times. The chain uses TRBV19 and TRBJ2-1, with TRBD1 matching over 10 bases. The V and J ends lost 7 bases and 6 bases, in that order; junction bases with no gene match: 9. The CDR3 loop spans 15 amino acids. Germline CDR1 LNHDA, CDR2 SQIVND (reference sequence). The CDR3: CASKLRDRGSNEQFF. The CDR3 bases are TGTGCCAGTAAGCTTCGGGACAGGGGTTCCAATGAGCAGTTCTTC.

The V gene is TRBV5-5, the J gene TRBJ2-1; D perhaps matches TRBD2 (5 bases). Germline CDR1 SGHKS, CDR2 YYEKEE (reference sequence). V gave up 0 bases and J gave up 0 bases, with 10 bases separating them. The CDR3 runs to 16 residues. The CDR3 DNA reads as TGTGCCAGCAGCTTGGCCCCTAGCAGCTCCTACAATGAGCAGTTCTTC. It codes for CASSLAPSSSYNEQFF.

This clonotype has a count of ten or more. The chain joins TRBV7-9 to TRBJ2-7, with unresolved D. Trimming removed 5 bases from V and 2 bases from J, with 16 bases in between. Germline assignment: CDR1 SEHNR and CDR2 FQNEAQ (reference sequence). The CDR3 totals 15 residues. The CDR3: CASSTTHQNTYEQYF. CDR3 sequence (DNA): TGTGCCAGCAGCACTACCCACCAGAATACCTACGAGCAGTACTTC.